Listed below are T cell receptor beta chains from one sample, sequenced in a study of T cell responses to AZD1222 COVID-19 vaccine. Method: immunoSEQ multiplex PCR; TCRdb's copy keeps in-frame clones and lacks some. The sample shows over 200,000 clones, roughly 94% of them seen only once. Source: peripheral blood, taken 28 days after the second dose of the MenACWY control vaccine. These receptors were obtained from an adult who received the MenACWY meningococcal vaccine as a control. Both conserved end residues are part of each CDR3. A D gene is named only where the DNA matches it firmly. Clone size is not always given. Where it is, it says once, few, many or a class for expanded clones.

TRBV28,.,TRBJ1-5,TRBD1,CASSFYSGQTYSNQPQHF,TGTGCCAGCAGTTTCTATTCGGGACAGACATATAGCAATCAGCCCCAGCATTTT
TRBV19,.,TRBJ2-5,.,CASSTTGLETQYF,TGTGCCAGTAGCACCACAGGGTTGGAGACCCAGTACTTC
TRBV6-2/TRBV6-3,.,TRBJ2-5,TRBD2,CASSYSGLGLAGGTQETQYF,TGTGCCAGCAGTTACTCTGGCCTCGGACTAGCGGGGGGAACTCAAGAGACCCAGTACTTC
TRBV9,.,TRBJ1-3,.,CASSVGGPGNTIYF,TGTGCCAGCAGCGTGGGGGGTCCTGGAAACACCATATATTTT
TRBV28,.,TRBJ1-1,.,CASISWGLMNTEAFF,TGTGCCAGCATTAGCTGGGGGCTGATGAACACTGAAGCTTTCTTT
TRBV30,.,TRBJ1-5,.,CAWSKGLQSSQHF,TGTGCCTGGAGCAAGGGTTTACAATCGTCCCAGCATTTT
TRBV10-2,.,TRBJ2-1,.,CASSPLGNEQFF,TGCGCCAGCAGTCCTCTTGGGAATGAGCAGTTCTTC
TRBV2,.,TRBJ2-3,.,CASSDSAGSYTSTDTQYF,TGTGCCAGCAGCGACTCCGCGGGATCTTATACTAGCACAGATACGCAGTATTTT
TRBV19,.,TRBJ1-6,.,CASSIYREDSPLHF,TGTGCCAGTAGTATATACCGGGAGGATTCACCCCTCCACTTT
TRBV28,.,TRBJ2-1,TRBD2,CASSSPGLGRANEQFF,TGTGCCAGCAGTTCCCCGGGACTAGGGCGTGCCAATGAGCAGTTCTTC
TRBV28,.,TRBJ2-1,TRBD2,CASSLRLAGGPPYNEQFF,TGTGCCAGCAGTTTAAGACTAGCGGGGGGGCCCCCCTACAATGAGCAGTTCTTC
TRBV18,.,TRBJ1-4,.,CASSPSNEKLFF,TGTGCCAGCTCACCCTCGAATGAAAAACTGTTTTTT
TRBV9,once,TRBJ1-3,.,CASSPDSGNTIYF,TGTGCCAGCAGCCCGGACTCTGGAAACACCATATATTTT
TRBV20-1,.,TRBJ2-1,.,CSGGPDNEQFF,TGCAGTGGGGGGCCTGACAATGAGCAGTTCTTC
TRBV5-4,.,TRBJ2-3,TRBD2,CASSSPSGRVGSTDTQYF,TGTGCCAGCAGCTCGCCTAGCGGGAGGGTGGGTAGCACAGATACGCAGTATTTT
TRBV19,.,TRBJ1-5,TRBD1,CATQDRGGGNQPQHF,TGTGCCACCCAGGACAGGGGCGGGGGCAATCAGCCCCAGCATTTT
TRBV6-5,.,TRBJ1-1,.,CASRVQGANTEAFF,TGTGCCAGCAGAGTACAGGGCGCGAACACTGAAGCTTTCTTT
TRBV6-6,.,TRBJ1-6,.,CASSYPPGHPYSPLHF,TGTGCCAGCAGTTACCCCCCGGGGCACCCTTATTCACCCCTCCACTTT
TRBV15,.,TRBJ2-7,TRBD1,CATSSGTGYEQYF,TGTGCCACCAGCAGTGGGACAGGCTACGAGCAGTACTTC
TRBV11-2,.,TRBJ1-1,.,CASSRFRAEAFF,TGTGCCAGCAGCCGCTTTAGGGCTGAAGCTTTCTTT
TRBV2,.,TRBJ1-5,.,CASSELGGRGYSNQPQHF,TGTGCCAGCAGTGAATTGGGGGGGCGCGGTTATAGCAATCAGCCCCAGCATTTT
TRBV4-1,.,TRBJ1-1,TRBD1,CASSQVTGGWAFF,TGCGCCAGCAGCCAAGTAACAGGGGGCTGGGCTTTCTTT
TRBV7-9,.,TRBJ1-6,.,CASSLVSGWEGRISPLHF,TGTGCCAGCAGCTTAGTTTCCGGCTGGGAAGGGAGGATTTCACCCCTCCACTTT
TRBV7-2,.,TRBJ2-5,TRBD1,CASSSPRQGLQETQYF,TGTGCCAGCAGCTCGCCAAGACAGGGTCTCCAAGAGACCCAGTACTTC
TRBV3-1/TRBV3-2,.,TRBJ1-5,.,CASSQGTSNQPQHF,TGTGCCAGCAGCCAAGGGACATCGAATCAGCCCCAGCATTTT